Listed below are T cell receptor beta chains from one sample, sequenced in a study of cytomegalovirus exposure and HLA in healthy donors. The table came from immunoSEQ multiplex PCR; TCRdb's copy has only in-frame clones and leaves some out. The sample lists about 130,000 clones, around 77% occurring once. The sample consisted of PBMCs. All receptors come from a man aged 30-40 years in good health and CMV-seronegative. The CDR3 runs from the conserved cysteine through the conserved F or W. A D gene is named only where the DNA matches it firmly. Rows give clone size only sometimes, using once, few, many, or a class for an expanded clone.

>-|TRBV7-8|-|TRBJ2-1|15
TGTGCCAGCAGCTGGTCCCGTACTAGTTTCAATGAGCAGTTCTTC
CASSWSRTSFNEQFF
>-|TRBV29-1|-|TRBJ2-7|12
TGCAGCGTTTCAGACAGGTCCTACGAGCAGTACTTC
CSVSDRSYEQYF
>-|TRBV28|-|TRBJ1-5|15
TGTGCCAGCAGTCTCCGAGGAGGGGCGGTCCAGCCCCAGCATTTT
CASSLRGGAVQPQHF
>-|TRBV28|-|TRBJ1-1|14
TGTGCCAGCAGTCAGGGGATATGGAACACTGAAGCTTTCTTT
CASSQGIWNTEAFF
>-|TRBV28|-|TRBJ2-7|17
TGTGCCAGCAGTTCTTGGGGAGAGGGCCGTGGGGTGGGGGAGCAGTACTTC
CASSSWGEGRGVGEQYF
>-|TRBV2|-|TRBJ1-1|14
TGTGCCGGTGGAGGGACGGCAAGTTACACTGAAGCTTTCTTT
CAGGGTASYTEAFF
>TRBD1|TRBV6-1|once|TRBJ1-2|13
TGTGCCAGCAGGAACAGGGGCAGCTATGGCTACACCTTC
CASRNRGSYGYTF
>-|TRBV10-3|-|TRBJ1-6|12
TGTGCCATCAGTGAGTCGTCATCACCCCTCCACTTT
CAISESSSPLHF
>TRBD1|TRBV6-5|-|TRBJ2-7|16
TGTGCCAGCAGTTACTCAGTCGGGACAGGAGGTTACGAGCAGTACTTC
CASSYSVGTGGYEQYF
>TRBD2|TRBV7-8|-|TRBJ2-4|20
TGTGCCAGCAGCTCCGGGGGGAGCGGGGGGATCGGTAGGGCCAAAAACATTCAGTACTTC
CASSSGGSGGIGRAKNIQYF
>-|TRBV6-6|-|TRBJ2-4|15
TGTGCCAGCAGTTTTGGCCAAGCGGGTGTAGACATTCAGTACTTC
CASSFGQAGVDIQYF
>-|TRBV19|-|TRBJ1-5|15
TGTGCCAGTAGTACCCGGGGGTCGACGAATCAGCCCCAGCATTTT
CASSTRGSTNQPQHF
>TRBD1|TRBV11-1|-|TRBJ1-5|16
TGTGCCAGCAGCTTAGGACAGGGTAGGGTTTGTCAGCCCCAGCATTTT
CASSLGQGRVCQPQHF
>-|TRBV6-6|few|TRBJ2-6|16
TGTGCCAGCAGTTACTCGGACAGCTCTGGGGCCAACGTCCTGACTTTC
CASSYSDSSGANVLTF
>TRBD1|TRBV6-1|-|TRBJ1-2|15
TGTGCCAGCAGTGAATTTCGGGACAGAGGCTATGGCTACACCTTC
CASSEFRDRGYGYTF
>-|TRBV4-2|-|TRBJ1-1|14
TGTGCCAGCAGTCCCGACAGATCCCATACTGAAGCTTTCTTT
CASSPDRSHTEAFF